These T cell receptor beta chains were read from a single sample in a study of blood T cell repertoires in COVID-19. Using immunoSEQ multiplex PCR, the repertoire was profiled, and TCRdb retains in-frame clones only, with some absent. The table lists 450,000 to 500,000 clones, approximately 86% of them singletons. Sequenced material: PBMCs or T cells enriched from blood (not recorded which). The receptors were sampled from a woman aged 18-35 years who had recovered from COVID-19. Each CDR3 is given with its conserved first and last residue. Fields, in order: D gene, clone size, V gene, J gene, CDR3 protein, CDR3 DNA. D genes are given only for firm matches. Size values are once, few and many counts, or a class for expanded clones, and some rows have none.

.	.	TRBV7-9	TRBJ1-2	CASSFNLLPRGIVNYGYTF	TGTGCCAGCAGCTTCAACCTACTTCCCCGAGGGATCGTTAACTATGGCTACACCTTC
.	.	TRBV6-5	TRBJ1-1	CASSYSPRANTEAFF	TGTGCCAGCAGTTACTCCCCCAGGGCGAACACTGAAGCTTTCTTT
.	.	TRBV20-1	TRBJ1-1	CSASHSGGQELNTEAFF	TGCAGTGCTAGTCATTCGGGGGGCCAGGAACTGAACACTGAAGCTTTCTTT
.	.	TRBV20-1	TRBJ1-3	CSAPTGNTIYF	TGCAGTGCTCCGACAGGAAACACCATATATTTT
.	.	TRBV11-2	TRBJ2-1	CASSLVLQRGRGGDNEQFF	TGTGCCAGCAGCTTAGTCCTCCAACGGGGAAGGGGCGGGGACAATGAGCAGTTCTTC
TRBD1	once	TRBV2	TRBJ1-4	CASSVGTGFVEKLFF	TGTGCCAGCAGTGTTGGGACAGGTTTTGTTGAAAAACTGTTTTTT
.	.	TRBV7-3	TRBJ2-3	CASSRGAGGTDTQYF	TGTGCCAGCAGCCGGGGGGCGGGTGGCACAGATACGCAGTATTTT
.	.	TRBV6-6	TRBJ2-1	CASSYQGHNEQFF	TGTGCCAGCAGTTACCAGGGGCACAATGAGCAGTTCTTC
.	.	TRBV29-1	TRBJ1-1	CSVPRDRLGTEAFF	TGCAGCGTTCCGAGAGACAGGCTAGGAACTGAAGCTTTCTTT
.	.	TRBV30	TRBJ1-5	CAWSVGQLYSNQPQHF	TGTGCCTGGAGTGTAGGACAGCTATATAGCAATCAGCCCCAGCATTTT
TRBD1	.	TRBV5-1	TRBJ1-1	CASSLVVDREENTEAFF	TGCGCCAGCAGCTTGGTAGTGGACAGGGAGGAGAACACTGAAGCTTTCTTT
TRBD2	.	TRBV7-2	TRBJ2-3	CASSPGLTSVADTQYF	TGTGCCAGCAGCCCCGGACTGACTAGCGTGGCAGATACGCAGTATTTT
.	.	TRBV7-2	TRBJ1-3	CASSLGLGRMSSGNTIYF	TGTGCCAGCAGCTTAGGGTTGGGCAGGATGAGCTCTGGAAACACCATATATTTT
.	.	TRBV6-2/TRBV6-3	TRBJ2-7	CASSYQGYEQYF	TGTGCCAGCAGTTATCAGGGATACGAGCAGTACTTC
TRBD2	.	TRBV7-9	TRBJ2-5	CASSPSTGTMETQYF	TGTGCCAGCAGCCCTTCCACCGGGACTATGGAGACCCAGTACTTC
.	.	TRBV2	TRBJ2-3	CASSEALGGQRTQYF	TGTGCCAGCAGTGAAGCGCTGGGAGGTCAGAGGACGCAGTATTTT
TRBD1	.	TRBV5-1	TRBJ2-5	CASSLGQGETQYF	TGCGCCAGCAGCCTGGGACAGGGAGAGACCCAGTACTTC
TRBD1	.	TRBV27	TRBJ2-7	CASSSLGTGSYEQYF	TGTGCCAGCAGTTCACTCGGGACAGGGTCCTACGAGCAGTACTTC
.	.	TRBV2	TRBJ1-1	CASKILSGGNTEAFF	TGTGCCAGCAAAATTTTATCGGGGGGGAACACTGAAGCTTTCTTT
TRBD1	.	TRBV19	TRBJ1-2	CASSRTGGSRGYTF	TGTGCCAGTAGCCGGACAGGGGGGTCTCGGGGCTACACCTTC
TRBD1	.	TRBV7-2	TRBJ1-1	CASSLPLRGPLNTEAFF	TGTGCCAGCAGCTTACCATTAAGGGGGCCTCTGAACACTGAAGCTTTCTTT
.	once	TRBV12-5	TRBJ1-4	CASGPEGGNEKLFF	TGTGCTAGTGGTCCCGAGGGCGGAAATGAAAAACTGTTTTTT
.	.	TRBV30	TRBJ1-3	CAWSRYRTSVGNTIYF	TGTGCCTGGAGTCGCTATAGGACATCGGTAGGAAACACCATATATTTT
.	.	TRBV27	TRBJ2-6	CASSSFQGSGANVLTF	TGTGCCAGCAGTTCATTCCAGGGATCTGGGGCCAACGTCCTGACTTTC
.	.	TRBV7-8	TRBJ1-5	CASSFAPSGGGNQPQHF	TGTGCCAGCAGCTTCGCCCCTAGTGGCGGGGGCAATCAGCCCCAGCATTTT
.	.	TRBV19	TRBJ1-2	CASSTTGRGGYTF	TGTGCCAGTAGTACCACAGGGAGAGGCGGCTACACCTTC
.	.	TRBV12-3/TRBV12-4	TRBJ1-2	CASSPDRSYGYTF	TGTGCCAGCAGCCCGGACAGATCTTATGGCTACACCTTC
.	.	TRBV21-1	TRBJ1-1	CASSKVWVWRAGNTEAFF	TGTGCCAGCAGCAAAGTCTGGGTGTGGAGGGCGGGGAACACTGAAGCTTTCTTT
TRBD1	.	TRBV18	TRBJ1-6	CASSSGTGSSPLHF	TGTGCCAGCTCGTCCGGGACAGGGTCATCACCCCTCCACTTT
.	.	TRBV10-2	TRBJ1-6	CASSVYRANSPLHF	TGCGCCAGCAGTGTATACAGGGCTAATTCACCCCTCCACTTT
TRBD1	once	TRBV10-3	TRBJ1-1	CAISESLGTGNTEAFF	TGTGCCATCAGTGAGTCTCTTGGGACAGGGAACACTGAAGCTTTCTTT
.	.	TRBV10-1	TRBJ2-1	CASSGQLVNEQFF	TGCGCCAGCAGTGGCCAGTTGGTCAATGAGCAGTTCTTC
.	.	TRBV19	TRBJ1-2	CASSYSHENYGYTF	TGTGCCAGTAGCTACAGCCATGAGAACTATGGCTACACCTTC
TRBD1	.	TRBV7-8	TRBJ1-6	CASSLGSGTGERSPLHF	TGTGCCAGCAGCTTAGGGTCGGGGACAGGGGAGCGTTCACCCCTCCACTTT
TRBD2	many	TRBV2	TRBJ2-1	CATSLLGTSLNNEQFF	TGTGCCACTAGCCTTTTGGGGACTAGCCTTAACAATGAGCAGTTCTTC
.	few	TRBV21-1	TRBJ1-2	CASSKKGQPRYTF	TGTGCCAGCAGCAAAAAAGGACAGCCTCGCTACACCTTC
.	.	TRBV5-1	TRBJ2-2	CASSPQAGELFF	TGCGCCAGCAGCCCCCAGGCCGGGGAGCTGTTTTTT
.	.	TRBV30	TRBJ1-2	CAWRSSGGVNYGYTF	TGTGCCTGGAGATCTTCGGGGGGGGTTAACTATGGCTACACCTTC
.	.	TRBV5-1	TRBJ2-2	CASSLVQSTGELFF	TGCGCCAGCAGCTTGGTGCAGTCAACCGGGGAGCTGTTTTTT
.	.	TRBV2	TRBJ1-5	CASSEQGISNQPQHF	TGTGCCAGCAGTGAGCAGGGGATAAGCAATCAGCCCCAGCATTTT
TRBD1	.	TRBV7-9	TRBJ2-5	CASSLRTGLKTQYF	TGTGCCAGCAGCCTCCGGACAGGGCTGAAGACCCAGTACTTC
.	.	TRBV10-3	TRBJ2-1	CAISETRQSLGLQFF	TGTGCCATCAGTGAAACGCGACAGAGCCTCGGTTTGCAGTTCTTC
.	.	TRBV4-1	TRBJ1-3	CASSQAPPTVSGNTIYF	TGCGCCAGCAGCCAAGCTCCTCCTACGGTCTCTGGAAACACCATATATTTT
.	.	TRBV18	TRBJ1-1	CASSVQSNTEAFF	TGTGCCAGCTCGGTACAGTCGAACACTGAAGCTTTCTTT
.	.	TRBV7-8	TRBJ2-2	CASSLPGGQNTGELFF	TGTGCCAGCAGCCTCCCCGGGGGTCAGAACACCGGGGAGCTGTTTTTT
.	.	TRBV19	TRBJ1-1	CASSTGLESELWAFF	TGTGCCAGTAGTACCGGACTGGAATCGGAGTTGTGGGCTTTCTTT
.	.	TRBV11-2	TRBJ2-1	CASSLDLAYNEQFF	TGTGCCAGCAGCTTAGACCTCGCCTACAATGAGCAGTTCTTC
.	.	TRBV30	TRBJ2-1	CAWSFTPGLMLF	TGTGCCTGGAGTTTTACCCCGGGACTGATGCTCTTC
.	.	TRBV5-4	TRBJ1-3	CASSLDGISSGNTIYF	TGTGCCAGCAGCTTGGACGGGATTTCCTCTGGAAACACCATATATTTT
.	few	TRBV18	TRBJ1-3	CASSPSGGAGNTIYF	TGTGCCAGCTCACCATCTGGAGGGGCTGGAAACACCATATATTTT
TRBD2	.	TRBV7-8	TRBJ2-5	CASFLGRAPAGETQYF	TGTGCCAGCTTTCTAGGCCGGGCTCCAGCGGGGGAGACCCAGTACTTC
TRBD2	.	TRBV10-2	TRBJ2-1	CASSNREGIF	TGCGCCAGCAGTAATAGGGAGGGGATCTTC
.	.	TRBV2	TRBJ2-7	CASSDSGGAREQYF	TGTGCCAGCAGTGATAGTGGGGGGGCGAGGGAGCAGTACTTC
TRBD1	few	TRBV7-9	TRBJ1-1	CANSRTGLNTEAFF	TGTGCCAACTCGAGGACAGGGCTTAACACTGAAGCTTTCTTT